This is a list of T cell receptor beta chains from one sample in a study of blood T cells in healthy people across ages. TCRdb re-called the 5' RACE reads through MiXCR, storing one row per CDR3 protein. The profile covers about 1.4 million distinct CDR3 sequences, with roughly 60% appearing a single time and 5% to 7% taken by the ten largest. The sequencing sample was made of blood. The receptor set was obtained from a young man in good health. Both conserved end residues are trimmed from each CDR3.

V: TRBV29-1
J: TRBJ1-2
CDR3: SVRGGRWISYT

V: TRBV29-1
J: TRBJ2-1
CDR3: SVKSDPNLNEQF

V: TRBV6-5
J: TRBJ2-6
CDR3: ASSMASSGANVLT

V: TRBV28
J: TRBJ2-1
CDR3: ASRVLAGANNEQF

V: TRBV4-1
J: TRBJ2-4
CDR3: ASSQPVFSGSGMSIQY

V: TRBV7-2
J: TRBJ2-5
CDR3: ASSPGGNQETQY

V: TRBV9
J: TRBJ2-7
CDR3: ASSVEEGTGIYEQY

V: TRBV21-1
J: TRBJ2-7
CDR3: ASSKEPSVTYEQY

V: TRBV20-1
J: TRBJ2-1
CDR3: SARDAF

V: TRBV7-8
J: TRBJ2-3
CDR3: ASSLDVGSTDTQY

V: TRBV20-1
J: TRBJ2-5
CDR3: SAYTKVPETQY

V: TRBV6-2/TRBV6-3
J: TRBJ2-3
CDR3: ASSLGQDETDTQY

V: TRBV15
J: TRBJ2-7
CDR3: ATSREGGSSYEQY

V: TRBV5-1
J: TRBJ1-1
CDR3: ASSLSGTTEAF

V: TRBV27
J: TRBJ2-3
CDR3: ASTLGTSRGDTQY

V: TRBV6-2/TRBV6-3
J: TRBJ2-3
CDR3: ASKRADTQY

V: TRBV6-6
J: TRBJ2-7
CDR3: ASSPTSGADEQY

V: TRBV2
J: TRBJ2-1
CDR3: ASQREVLGQF

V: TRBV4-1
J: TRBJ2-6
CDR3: ASSQGPRSSGANVLT

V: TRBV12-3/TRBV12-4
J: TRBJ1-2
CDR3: ASSLGIGYGGTNYGYT

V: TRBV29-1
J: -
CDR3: SVGILAGGSYNEQY

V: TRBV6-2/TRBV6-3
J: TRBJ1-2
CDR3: ASSSRSGFSGYT

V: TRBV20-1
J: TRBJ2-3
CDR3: SGFGGVRTDTQY

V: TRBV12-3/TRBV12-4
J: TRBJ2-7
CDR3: ASSLQGAVYEQY

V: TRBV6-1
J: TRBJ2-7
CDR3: ASSEESSSGYEQY

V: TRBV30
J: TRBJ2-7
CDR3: AWTGQGLSYEQY

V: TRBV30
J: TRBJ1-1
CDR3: AWSLGQNTEAF

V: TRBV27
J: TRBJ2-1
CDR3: ASSFGTSLRRNEQF

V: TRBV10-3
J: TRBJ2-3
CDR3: AIRPPGGRTDTQY

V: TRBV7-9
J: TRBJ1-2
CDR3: ASSLGDRHYGYT

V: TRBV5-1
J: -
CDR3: ASSLGRASYNEQY

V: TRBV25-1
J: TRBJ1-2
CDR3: ASKLSAQGSGYT

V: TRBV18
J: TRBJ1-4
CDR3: ASSPKPPRDRGPKLF

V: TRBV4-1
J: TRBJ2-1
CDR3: TSSLMSMDEQF

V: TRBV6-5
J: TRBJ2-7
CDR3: ASRDNYEQY

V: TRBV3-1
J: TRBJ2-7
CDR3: ASRSAGNTYEQY

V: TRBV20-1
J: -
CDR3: SVNHRETYEQY

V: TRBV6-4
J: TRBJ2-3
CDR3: ASSDSSGGATDTQY

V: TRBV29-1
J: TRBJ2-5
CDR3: SVVVTAETQY

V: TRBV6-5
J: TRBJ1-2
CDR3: ASSRDRGEGYT

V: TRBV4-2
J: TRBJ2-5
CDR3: ASSQDRQGYQETQY

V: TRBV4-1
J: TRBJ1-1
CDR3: ASSQGPTVNTEAF

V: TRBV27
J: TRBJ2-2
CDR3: ASSLLGGAPNTGELF

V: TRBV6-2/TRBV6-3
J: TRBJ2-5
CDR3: ASSSTGGWNEQY

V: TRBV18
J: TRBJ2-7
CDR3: ASSPPGRDYEQY

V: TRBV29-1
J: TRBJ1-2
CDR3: SVDDSEPAPVDGYT

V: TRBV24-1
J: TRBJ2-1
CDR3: ATSDFGDNEQF

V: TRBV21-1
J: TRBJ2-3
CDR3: ASSKGRRDTDTQY

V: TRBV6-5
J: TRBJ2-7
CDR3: ASSYRRTGGGEQY

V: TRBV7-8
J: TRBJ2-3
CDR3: ASRPGQGEGDTQY

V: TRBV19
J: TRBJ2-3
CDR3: ASSIPGQGRDTQY

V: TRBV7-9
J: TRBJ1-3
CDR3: ASSPGGAHTIY

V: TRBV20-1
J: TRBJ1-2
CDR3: SAREPYGYT

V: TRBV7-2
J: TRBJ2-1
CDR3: ASRLTGPGNEQF

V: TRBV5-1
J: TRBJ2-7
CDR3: ASSTGLAGPSYEQY